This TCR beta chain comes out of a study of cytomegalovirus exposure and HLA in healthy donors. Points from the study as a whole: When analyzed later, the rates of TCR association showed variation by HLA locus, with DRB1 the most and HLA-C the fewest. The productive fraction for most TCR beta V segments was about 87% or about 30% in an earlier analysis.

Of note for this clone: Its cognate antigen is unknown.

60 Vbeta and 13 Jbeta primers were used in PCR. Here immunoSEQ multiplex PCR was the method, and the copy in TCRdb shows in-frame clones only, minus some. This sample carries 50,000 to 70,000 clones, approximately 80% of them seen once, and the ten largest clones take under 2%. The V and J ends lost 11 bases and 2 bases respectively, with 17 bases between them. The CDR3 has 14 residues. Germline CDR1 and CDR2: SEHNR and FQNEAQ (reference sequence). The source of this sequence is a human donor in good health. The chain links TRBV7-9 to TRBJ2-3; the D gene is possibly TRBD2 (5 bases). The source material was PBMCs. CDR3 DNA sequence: TGTGCCTCGGACTTTGGGGAATACACAGATACGCAGTATTTT. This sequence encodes CASDFGEYTDTQYF. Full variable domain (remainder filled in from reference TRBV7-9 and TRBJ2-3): DTGVSQNPRHKITKRGQNVTFRCDPISEHNRLYWYRQTLGQGPEFLTYFQNEAQLEKSRLLSDRFSAERPKGSFSTLEIQRTEQGDSAMYLCASDFGEYTDTQYFGPGTRLTVL.